The present T cell receptor beta chain was sequenced within a study of cytomegalovirus exposure and HLA in healthy donors. Whole-study findings and limits: The study designated 150 to 200 TCR beta chains cytomegalovirus-associated.

This CDR3 contains 12 residues. Trimming took 1 base from V and 7 from J, leaving 7 bases between them. Per the germline V gene, CDR1 is SGHDN and CDR2 is FVKESK. This clone was seen only once. The antigen remains undetermined. Method: immunoSEQ multiplex PCR; TCRdb's copy keeps in-frame clones and lacks some. This table holds more than 150,000 clones, approximately 84% found once. This clonotype originated in a woman between 18 and 29 years old in good health and CMV-seropositive. This chain links TRBV14 with TRBJ1-1; D is unclear. Input material: PBMCs. This CDR3 is CASSQGRVEAFF. The CDR3 DNA is TGTGCCAGCAGCCAAGGTCGCGTTGAAGCTTTCTTT.